The clone carrying this T cell receptor beta chain occurred a few times. Antigen unknown. The sample originates from a study of T cells after yellow fever vaccination. TCRdb re-analysed the 5' RACE reads in MiXCR, keeping a single row per CDR3 protein. The sample includes some 300,000 distinct CDR3 sequences, roughly 8% of them seen just once. Study-level points and caveats: Abundant clonotypes from the bulk population could have been carried over as contaminants into FACS-sorted repertoires. Among primary-vaccination clones, most reappeared after the booster, at about 95% for CD4 and around 91% for CD8. Researchers report a weaker secondary response that nonetheless peaked faster, day 5 versus 15.

The sequencing here drew on PBMCs, taken roughly 46 days after the first yellow fever vaccination. This TCR was sampled from a man aged 18 to 30 who received the YFV17D yellow fever vaccine.

The DNA of the CDR3 is TGTGCCAGCAGTTTCATGGCAGCCCAAGAGACCCAGTACTTC. Its translation is CASSFMAAQETQYF. The rearrangement links TRBV12-3 or TRBV12-4 to TRBJ2-5; no firm D call. The CDR3 covers 14 residues. Between the trimmed V and J ends, which lost 3 bases and 1 base, there was a span of 9 bases.